This T cell receptor beta chain appears in the sequencing data of a study of radiotherapy plus CTLA-4 blockade in lung cancer. The protocol was immunoSEQ multiplex PCR, while the TCRdb copy is restricted to in-frame clones and leaves out a portion. The sample shows about 38,000 clones, around three quarters of them seen only once. Per the germline V gene, CDR1 is SGHRS and CDR2 is YFSETQ. With 4 bases clipped from V and 1 base from J, the junction kept 10 bases outside the gene matches. The CDR3 runs 16 residues. The starting material was peripheral blood, obtained from a patient treated with radiotherapy plus ipilimumab. The clonotype originates from a human donor with non-small cell lung cancer who had stable disease on radiotherapy plus ipilimumab. This chain links TRBV5-1 with TRBJ2-5, with 7 bases identical to TRBD2. This chain's CDR3 is CASSPIGSGGQETQYF. In DNA form, the CDR3 reads TGCGCCAGCAGCCCCATAGGATCGGGGGGCCAAGAGACCCAGTACTTC.